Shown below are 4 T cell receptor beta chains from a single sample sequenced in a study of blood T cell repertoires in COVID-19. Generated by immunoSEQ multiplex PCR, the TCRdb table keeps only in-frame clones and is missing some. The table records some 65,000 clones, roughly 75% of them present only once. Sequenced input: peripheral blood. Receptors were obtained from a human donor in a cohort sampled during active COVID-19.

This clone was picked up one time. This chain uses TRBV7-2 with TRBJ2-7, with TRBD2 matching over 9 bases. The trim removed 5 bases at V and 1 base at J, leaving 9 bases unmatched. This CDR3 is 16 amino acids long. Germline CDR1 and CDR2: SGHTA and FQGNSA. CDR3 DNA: TGTGCCAGCAGCCTGGGCCCTAGCGGGGTATCCTACGAGCAGTACTTC. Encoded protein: CASSLGPSGVSYEQYF.

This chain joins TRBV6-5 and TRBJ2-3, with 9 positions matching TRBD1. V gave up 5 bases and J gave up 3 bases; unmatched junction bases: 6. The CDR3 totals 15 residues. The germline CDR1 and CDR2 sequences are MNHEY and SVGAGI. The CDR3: CASSRGQGSTDTQYF. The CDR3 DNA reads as TGTGCCAGCAGTCGGGGACAGGGATCTACAGATACGCAGTATTTT.

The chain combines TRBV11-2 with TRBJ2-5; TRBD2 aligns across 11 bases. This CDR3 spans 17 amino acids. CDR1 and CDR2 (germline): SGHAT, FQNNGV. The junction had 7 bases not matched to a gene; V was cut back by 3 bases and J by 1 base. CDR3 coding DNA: TGTGCCAGCAGCTTGAATAGCGGGAGGGCGGCCCAAGAGACCCAGTACTTC. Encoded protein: CASSLNSGRAAQETQYF.

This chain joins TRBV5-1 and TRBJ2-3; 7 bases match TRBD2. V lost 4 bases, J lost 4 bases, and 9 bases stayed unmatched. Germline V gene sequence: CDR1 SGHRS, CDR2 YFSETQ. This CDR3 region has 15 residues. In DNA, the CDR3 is TGCGCCAGCAGCGCCCTGGCGGGAGACGCAGATACGCAGTATTTT. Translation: CASSALAGDADTQYF.